Included here is one T cell receptor beta chain sequence, with context. Its antigen is unidentified. Trimming removed 3 bases from V and 4 bases from J, with 12 bases in between. Germline CDR1 reads ENHRY; CDR2 reads SYGVKD. The CDR3 spans 14 residues. TCRdb called the 5' RACE reads again in MiXCR, with one record for every CDR3 protein. The table lists several thousand distinct CDR3 sequences, less than 65% of them singletons. General observations from the study: Greatest tumor Treg TCR overlap was with tumor naive CD4+ cells.

The chain is built from TRBV10-3 and TRBJ1-1, with D maybe TRBD1 (6 bases). The receptor was isolated from a female donor with breast cancer. Sample: tumor-infiltrating memory CD4+ T cells sorted from the breast tumor. Subset here: memory CD4+ T cells, CD4+CD45RO+CD25-. The CDR3 region has the DNA TGTGCCATCAGTGACCAGGGGCCGGGCACTGAAGCTTTCTTT. Encoded protein: CAISDQGPGTEAFF.